This T cell receptor beta chain was identified in a study of T cell responses to AZD1222 COVID-19 vaccine. CDR3 length: 13 residues. Trimming took 1 base from V and 2 from J, leaving 5 bases between them. Per the germline V gene, CDR1 is SGHVS and CDR2 is FQNEAQ. Method: immunoSEQ multiplex PCR; TCRdb's copy keeps in-frame clones and lacks some. The sample has approximately 220,000 clones; more than 85% are singletons. The source was peripheral blood, collected on day 0 of MenACWY control vaccination. V usage is TRBV7-8 and J usage is TRBJ2-5; D call uncertain. The clonotype comes from an adult in good health. CDR3 sequence reads: CASSLGQQETQYF. CDR3 DNA: TGTGCCAGCAGCTTAGGGCAGCAAGAGACCCAGTACTTC. The full variable domain, in which reference TRBV7-8 and TRBJ2-5 provide the parts outside the CDR3, is GAGVSQSPRYKVAKRGQDVALRCDPISGHVSLFWYQQALGQGPEFLTYFQNEAQLDKSGLPSDRFFAERPEGSVSTLKIQRTQQEDSAVYLCASSLGQQETQYFGPGTRLLVL.